Given below is one TCR beta chain in context. Its binding antigen is unknown. Base qualities are not at hand, and no much larger clone is one base apart. Collaborating institutions collected whole blood in K2EDTA tubes following their own protocols. For TCRbeta analysis, collaborators shipped samples in one of three forms: frozen whole blood, isolated PBMCs, or DNA extracted from either of those sample types. This entry is derived from a study of blood T cell repertoires in COVID-19 (dated by TCRdb to 2018 to 2021). In terms of the full investigation: Collaborator samples came from the United States, Italy and Spain and covered acute and convalescent phases of COVID-19. The samples were drawn from two sources: the first 160 participants of the ongoing ImmuneRACE study, and 1,000 to 1,500 subjects contributed by 6 global collaborators. The repertoires were made available in a free public database intended to serve as a resource for research on the immune response to SARS-CoV-2. HLA class I and class II types, where available, came from metadata supplied by the sample provider rather than from assay-based typing. The sample metadata nearly always contained a de-identified subject ID, COVID-19 status, age in years and sex. The prospective study material was composed of cDNA or gDNA derived from T cells, B-cell-depleted T cells, or PBMCs. The dataset comprised deeply sampled blood TCRbeta repertoires from subjects exposed to, actively infected with, or recovered from COVID-19. What the authors observed across the whole study: How much clinical and demographic metadata was included differed by source and by participant, and the metadata was provided uncurated.

The immunoSEQ Assay, a bias-controlled multiplex PCR, was used to amplify TCRbeta CDR3 regions from genomic DNA. In the paper's pipeline: The number of nucleated cells in each sample was estimated from the amplification of reference gene primers within the assay. To quantify the absolute abundance of each unique TCRbeta CDR3 rearrangement, sequence reads were collapsed and filtered. Productive Simpson clonality was computed per sample as the square root of Simpson's diversity index over productive rearrangements. TCRdb carries this immuneACCESS record with in-frame sequences only. Its versions omit some clonotypes, under half of them owing to an unresolved V gene in the studies checked, with the rest unexplained. The DNA gave D and trimming, while V, J and clone size come from that table. The sample data list approximately 24,000 clones, and around 86% of these were observed just once. The top ten hold around 7.9% of the sample.

V gives up 2 bases and J gives up 4 bases, and the segment between their germline ends measures 12 bases. Reading from cysteine to phenylalanine, the CDR3 counts 14 amino acids. Just CDR3 DNA is preserved here, 42 bases in frame from base 1. The germline V gene encodes CDR1 SGHRS and CDR2 YFSETQ. The clonotype was recovered from a man aged 50 to 60 with active COVID-19. Recombination linked TRBV5-1 to TRBJ1-1, and TRBD1 may be the D gene, going by 6 matching bases. Sequencing input: peripheral blood. At the DNA level, the sequence is TGCGCCAGCAGCTTAGGGGGGGTGAGCACTGAAGCTTTCTTT. Its translation reads: CASSLGGVSTEAFF.